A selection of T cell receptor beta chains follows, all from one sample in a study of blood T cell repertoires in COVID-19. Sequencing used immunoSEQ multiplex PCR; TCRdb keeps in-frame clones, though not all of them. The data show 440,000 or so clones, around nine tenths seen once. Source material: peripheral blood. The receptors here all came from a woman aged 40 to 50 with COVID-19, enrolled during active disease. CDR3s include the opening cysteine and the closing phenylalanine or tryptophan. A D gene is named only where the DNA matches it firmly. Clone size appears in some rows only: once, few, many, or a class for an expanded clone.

CDR3nt: TGTGCCAGCAGCCCCCTTCCGCGGACAGGGGGCCCACCCCTCTATGGCTACACCTTC
CDR3aa: CASSPLPRTGGPPLYGYTF
abundance: -
j_gene: TRBJ1-2
d_gene: -
v_gene: TRBV12-1

CDR3nt: TGTGCCAGCAGCTTCACAGGGCGCAATCAGCCCCAGCATTTT
CDR3aa: CASSFTGRNQPQHF
abundance: -
j_gene: TRBJ1-5
d_gene: -
v_gene: TRBV2

CDR3nt: TGTGCCAGTAGTATAAGGGGGGGCTCACCCTTAAATGAGCAGTTCTTC
CDR3aa: CASSIRGGSPLNEQFF
abundance: -
j_gene: TRBJ2-1
d_gene: -
v_gene: TRBV19

CDR3nt: TGCGCCAGCAGCCTTGCACAGGGGGCGCATAATGAAGCTTTCTTT
CDR3aa: CASSLAQGAHNEAFF
abundance: -
j_gene: TRBJ1-1
d_gene: TRBD1
v_gene: TRBV4-1

CDR3nt: TGCAGCGTTGAAGGGACAGGGAGGTATGGCTACACCTTC
CDR3aa: CSVEGTGRYGYTF
abundance: -
j_gene: TRBJ1-2
d_gene: TRBD1
v_gene: TRBV29-1

CDR3nt: TGCGCCAGCAGCCCCCTGGGAAGGGGTTGGGGCAATCAGCCCCAGCATTTT
CDR3aa: CASSPLGRGWGNQPQHF
abundance: -
j_gene: TRBJ1-5
d_gene: -
v_gene: TRBV4-1

CDR3nt: TGTGCCAGCAGTAATAGAGGGGGACAAGAGACCCAGTACTTC
CDR3aa: CASSNRGGQETQYF
abundance: -
j_gene: TRBJ2-5
d_gene: -
v_gene: TRBV27

CDR3nt: TGTGCCTGTTCAACTAGCGGGAGTCGGGCCTACGAGCAGTACTTC
CDR3aa: CACSTSGSRAYEQYF
abundance: few
j_gene: TRBJ2-7
d_gene: TRBD2
v_gene: TRBV30

CDR3nt: TGTGCCAGCAGTTTCCACCGGGACAGGGATGTAAGGGAGCAGTACTTC
CDR3aa: CASSFHRDRDVREQYF
abundance: -
j_gene: TRBJ2-7
d_gene: TRBD1
v_gene: TRBV6-2/TRBV6-3

CDR3nt: TGTGCCAGCAGTTCCCCCCTTGGAGGGCAGGACTATGGCTACACCTTC
CDR3aa: CASSSPLGGQDYGYTF
abundance: -
j_gene: TRBJ1-2
d_gene: -
v_gene: TRBV28